Listed below are T cell receptor beta chains from one sample, sequenced in a study of blood T cell repertoires in COVID-19. Only in-frame clones appear in the TCRdb table, and some are missing; sequencing was by immunoSEQ multiplex PCR. The sample consists of roughly 280,000 clones, approximately 90% of them appearing once. Sequencing was performed on PBMCs or T cells enriched from blood (not recorded which). The receptors originated from a man in his forties who had been exposed to COVID-19. Both conserved end residues are part of each CDR3. D genes are given only for firm matches. A row's size may be missing; if present it is once, few, many or a size class.

len	abundance	v_gene	j_gene	d_gene	CDR3nt	CDR3aa
16	.	TRBV6-5	TRBJ1-6	.	TGTGCCAGCAGTTACTCGATTCGGTCCTATAATTCACCCCTCCACTTT	CASSYSIRSYNSPLHF
13	.	TRBV10-3	TRBJ2-7	TRBD1	TGTGCCACAATCCGGGACAGCTCCTACGAGCAGTACTTC	CATIRDSSYEQYF
13	.	TRBV28	TRBJ2-7	.	TGTGCCAGCAGTTTACGGACACCCTTCCATCATTACTTC	CASSLRTPFHHYF
12	.	TRBV28	TRBJ1-2	.	TGTGCCAGCACGGGATTTAACTATGGCTACACCTTC	CASTGFNYGYTF
16	.	TRBV18	TRBJ1-3	TRBD1	TGTGCCAGCTCACCTCGCACAGGGGCGACTGGAAACACCATATATTTT	CASSPRTGATGNTIYF
14	.	TRBV19	TRBJ2-7	TRBD2	TGTGCCAGTAGTGTGGCTAGCGGGATTTACGAGCAGTACTTC	CASSVASGIYEQYF
14	few	TRBV14	TRBJ2-5	.	TGTGCCAGCAGCCACATACAGGGCCAAGAGACCCAGTACTTC	CASSHIQGQETQYF
17	.	TRBV5-4	TRBJ2-7	TRBD2	TGTGCCAGCAGCTTGGGGGTCCCGGGACTAGCGACGTACGAGCAGTACTTC	CASSLGVPGLATYEQYF
16	.	TRBV10-2	TRBJ1-1	TRBD1	TGCGCCAGCAGTCCAGTCGGGACAGGGGGCGCCTCTGAAGCTTTCTTT	CASSPVGTGGASEAFF
15	once	TRBV27	TRBJ2-1	TRBD2	TGTGCCAGCACCAAATTAGCGGGGGTATCCGATGAGCAGTTCTTC	CASTKLAGVSDEQFF
11	once	TRBV25-1	TRBJ1-2	.	TGTGCCACCGGACAGACCTATGGCTACACCTTC	CATGQTYGYTF
14	once	TRBV7-9	TRBJ1-2	.	TGTGCCAGCAGCGCGGACAGCAGCAACTATGGCTACACCTTC	CASSADSSNYGYTF
11	.	TRBV28	TRBJ1-1	.	TGTGCCAGCAGCAGGGGCACTGAAGCTTTCTTT	CASSRGTEAFF
14	few	TRBV2	TRBJ2-5	TRBD1	TGTGCCAGCAGGACGAGGGGGCCGCGGGAGACCCAGTACTTC	CASRTRGPRETQYF
15	.	TRBV19	TRBJ1-1	.	TGTGCCAGTAGTTCACAGGGTTTCCTGAACACTGAAGCTTTCTTT	CASSSQGFLNTEAFF
13	.	TRBV18	TRBJ1-2	TRBD1	TGTGCCAGCTCACCTGACAGGGGATATGGCTACACCTTC	CASSPDRGYGYTF
14	.	TRBV24-1	TRBJ2-7	.	TGTGCCACCAGTGCTATGGACAGACCCTACGAGCAGTACTTC	CATSAMDRPYEQYF
15	.	TRBV7-2	TRBJ2-7	TRBD1	TGTGCCAGCAGCTTAGAAGGGGGCACTCTCCACGAGCAGTACTTC	CASSLEGGTLHEQYF
15	.	TRBV4-1	TRBJ2-1	.	TGCGCCAGCAGCCAAGATCCGGGATCCTACAATGAGCAGTTCTTC	CASSQDPGSYNEQFF
14	.	TRBV28	TRBJ2-1	.	TGTGCCAGCAGTCCGACTAGTTCCTACAATGAGCAGTTCTTC	CASSPTSSYNEQFF
14	.	TRBV18	TRBJ1-4	TRBD1	TGTGCCAGCTCGCGACAGGGACCGGATGAAAAACTGTTTTTT	CASSRQGPDEKLFF
14	.	TRBV5-4	TRBJ1-2	TRBD1	TGTGCCAGCAGCTTGGCACAGGGGGACTATGGCTACACCTTC	CASSLAQGDYGYTF
15	.	TRBV7-9	TRBJ1-4	.	TGTGCCAGCAGCTCTCTGTTGGAGGGGAATGAAAAACTGTTTTTT	CASSSLLEGNEKLFF
14	.	TRBV20-1	TRBJ1-5	.	TGCAGTGCTAGTGCGGGGTCTGGGAATCAGCCCCAGCATTTT	CSASAGSGNQPQHF
13	.	TRBV5-1	TRBJ2-7	.	TGCGCCAGCAGCTTAAGGACAGTTTCCGAGCAGTACTTC	CASSLRTVSEQYF
12	once	TRBV7-9	TRBJ2-7	.	TGTGCCAGCAGCAGACAGAACTACGAGCAGTACTTC	CASSRQNYEQYF
15	.	TRBV6-5	TRBJ2-7	.	TGTGCCAGCAGTCTCGGGGCGGAGGGTTCCTACGAGCAGTACTTC	CASSLGAEGSYEQYF
14	.	TRBV10-3	TRBJ2-2	.	TGTGCCACCGGACAGGGAGGGACCACCGGGGAGCTGTTTTTT	CATGQGGTTGELFF
11	.	TRBV19	TRBJ2-1	TRBD2	TGTGCCAGTACCGCCGGGAGGGAGCAGTTCTTC	CASTAGREQFF
15	.	TRBV7-9	TRBJ2-3	TRBD1	TGTGCCAGCAGCACACGACAGGGGGGGACAGATACGCAGTATTTT	CASSTRQGGTDTQYF
11	.	TRBV27	TRBJ2-1	.	TGTGCCAGCGGGCCCCACAATGAGCAGTTCTTC	CASGPHNEQFF
13	.	TRBV5-4	TRBJ2-2	.	TGTGCCAGCAGCTTGGCCCGGACCGGGGAGCTGTTTTTT	CASSLARTGELFF
16	.	TRBV11-3	TRBJ2-3	.	TGTGCCAGCAACCGACTATCGGGAGCCCTCACAGATACGCAGTATTTT	CASNRLSGALTDTQYF
18	.	TRBV18	TRBJ1-2	TRBD1	TGTGCCAGCTCACGCGATCTCGGGACAGGGGGCCTAGACTATGGCTACACCTTC	CASSRDLGTGGLDYGYTF
14	.	TRBV5-1	TRBJ1-1	.	TGCGCCAGCAGCTTGGTACCAGGGCTCACTGAAGCTTTCTTT	CASSLVPGLTEAFF
16	.	TRBV7-2	TRBJ1-2	.	TGTGCCAGCAGCTCCAAAGGGACTACACAACGTACGGGCTACACCTTC	CASSSKGTTQRTGYTF
13	.	TRBV10-3	TRBJ1-1	TRBD1	TGTGCCATCAACGGACAGGGTGGGACTGAAGCTTTCTTT	CAINGQGGTEAFF
15	.	TRBV5-1	TRBJ2-2	TRBD1	TGCGCCAGCAGCCTCGGACAGGGGGGCACCGGGGAGCTGTTTTTT	CASSLGQGGTGELFF
14	.	TRBV4-1	TRBJ2-7	.	TGCGCCAGCAGCGACTGGAAAGGGGGTAACGAGCAGTACTTC	CASSDWKGGNEQYF
17	.	TRBV19	TRBJ2-2	.	TGTGCCACCGCAACCAGAGGACTGAACCTGAACACCGGGGAGCTGTTTTTT	CATATRGLNLNTGELFF
15	.	TRBV5-6	TRBJ1-5	TRBD1	TGTGCCAGCAGCTGGGGGACAGGGGTTGCTCAGCCCCAGCATTTT	CASSWGTGVAQPQHF
14	once	TRBV5-4	TRBJ2-1	TRBD2	TGTGCCAGCAGCCGGACTAGCTCCTACAATGAGCAGTTCTTC	CASSRTSSYNEQFF
14	.	TRBV28	TRBJ1-6	.	TGTGCCAGCAGTCGAGACAGCGGGAATTCACCCCTCCACTTT	CASSRDSGNSPLHF
13	.	TRBV19	TRBJ2-1	.	TGTGCCAGTAGTACAGCTAGGGGCAATGAGCAGTTCTTC	CASSTARGNEQFF
14	.	TRBV3-1/TRBV3-2	TRBJ1-2	TRBD1	TGTGCCAGCAATCCGGGACAGGGGGGCTATGGCTACACCTTC	CASNPGQGGYGYTF
14	.	TRBV5-1	TRBJ2-7	.	TGCGCCAGCAGCTTGGGTCGGAGCTCCTACGAGCAGTACTTC	CASSLGRSSYEQYF
18	.	TRBV12-1	TRBJ2-3	.	TGTGCCAGCAGCATGGGACAGAAAGACGGCCCTAGCTCAGATACGCAGTATTTT	CASSMGQKDGPSSDTQYF
17	few	TRBV28	TRBJ2-1	.	TGTGCCAGCAGTTTTAATCCTGGGCAGAGCTCCTACAATGAGCAGTTCTTC	CASSFNPGQSSYNEQFF
14	.	TRBV5-5	TRBJ1-1	.	TGTGCCAGCAGGAACCAGGGTTTGGACACTGAAGCTTTCTTT	CASRNQGLDTEAFF
15	.	TRBV28	TRBJ1-2	TRBD1	TGTGCCAGCAGTCCGGGACAGGGCGGTAACTATGGCTACACCTTC	CASSPGQGGNYGYTF
14	.	TRBV25-1	TRBJ1-1	TRBD1	TGTGCCAGCAGTGTGACAGGGGTGAACACTGAAGCTTTCTTT	CASSVTGVNTEAFF
16	.	TRBV27	TRBJ2-2	TRBD2	TGTGCCAGCAGTTTCTTGGGGGGAGGGCCGACCGGGGAGCTGTTTTTT	CASSFLGGGPTGELFF
15	.	TRBV5-1	TRBJ2-3	TRBD2	TGCGCCAGCAGCTCACCTAGCGGGAGTGAGGATACGCAGTATTTT	CASSSPSGSEDTQYF
20	.	TRBV23-1	TRBJ2-2	TRBD2	TGCGCCAGCAGTCAATGGTCCAGGGAAGGGACTAGGGGGTACACCGGGGAGCTGTTTTTT	CASSQWSREGTRGYTGELFF
11	.	TRBV12-3/TRBV12-4	TRBJ1-5	.	TGTGCCAGCAGTTCAAGGGGGCCCCAGCATTTT	CASSSRGPQHF
17	few	TRBV4-2	TRBJ2-1	TRBD2	TGTGCCAGCAGCCACCCGGGGGGAGCGAGCTCCTACAATGAGCAGTTCTTC	CASSHPGGASSYNEQFF
15	.	TRBV7-3	TRBJ2-5	TRBD2	TGTGCCAGCAGCACGGGACTAGCGGCCCAAGAGACCCAGTACTTC	CASSTGLAAQETQYF
15	few	TRBV9	TRBJ2-2	TRBD2	TGTGCCAGCAGCGTATCGTCTAGCGGGACCGGGGAGCTGTTTTTT	CASSVSSSGTGELFF
15	.	TRBV6-2/TRBV6-3	TRBJ2-3	.	TGTGCCAGCAGCCATGACAGAAAGGTCACAGATACGCAGTATTTT	CASSHDRKVTDTQYF